Below are 2 T cell receptor beta chains sequenced from a single sample in a study of shared T cell receptors in the human thymus. The method was immunoSEQ multiplex PCR; TCRdb's version includes in-frame clones alone and lacks a portion of them. Here the sample spans about 730,000 clones, approximately 83% being singletons. These data were also reused for a study on human thymus T cells.

The sample comprised thymocytes. The receptors originated from a girl less than two years old with a congenital heart defect.

A few counts support this clone. The J gene is TRBJ2-6, the V gene TRBV28, with D possibly being TRBD2 (5 bases). The germline V gene encodes CDR1 MDHEN and CDR2 SYDVKM. The CDR3 is 15 residues long. V gave up 5 bases and J gave up 4 bases, with 12 bases separating them. The CDR3 region is CASSPWSGGANVLTF. CDR3 DNA sequence: TGTGCCAGCAGTCCCTGGTCGGGAGGGGCCAACGTCCTGACTTTC. Filled out from reference TRBV28 and TRBJ2-6, the complete variable domain reads DVKVTQSSRYLVKRTGEKVFLECVQDMDHENMFWYRQDPGLGLRLIYFSYDVKMKEKGDIPEGYSVSREKKERFSLILESASTNQTSMYLCASSPWSGGANVLTFGAGSRLTVL.

The chain combines TRBV9 with TRBJ2-3, with 12 positions matching TRBD2. The V segment lost 4 bases and the J segment 6 bases; nucleotides outside the gene matches: 12. CDR1 and CDR2 (germline): SGDLS, YYNGEE. The CDR3 totals 17 residues. CDR3 sequence (DNA): TGTGCCAGCAGCCCCACGGGGGCTAGCGGGGGGGCCGATACGCAGTATTTT. Its protein product is CASSPTGASGGADTQYF.